A selection of T cell receptor beta chains follows, all from one sample in a study of T cell responses to AZD1222 COVID-19 vaccine. Libraries were prepared by immunoSEQ multiplex PCR; TCRdb keeps only in-frame clonotypes and omits some of them. The data contain more than 50,000 clones, around 74% of them singletons. The input for sequencing was peripheral blood, taken on day 0 of MenACWY control vaccination. The receptors originated from an adult in good health. The CDR3 runs from the conserved cysteine through the conserved F or W. Size is omitted from some rows. Given values are once, few, many or a class for expanded clones.

V gene,CDR3 length,clone size,J gene,CDR3 protein
TRBV28,15,few,TRBJ2-3,CASSSGLRATDTQYF
TRBV7-5,15,.,TRBJ1-5,CARSFLCRDNQPQHF
TRBV19,20,.,TRBJ1-5,CASKRQAFQRGGYSNQPQHF
TRBV6-5,13,few,TRBJ1-5,CASRPSLDQPQHF
TRBV29-1,14,.,TRBJ2-3,CSVDASGRLDTQYF
TRBV7-2,17,.,TRBJ1-6,CASSSPRGGDVNSPLHF
TRBV7-9,15,.,TRBJ2-5,CASSPQGGFQETQYF
TRBV6-5,14,.,TRBJ2-7,CASTLNRLAYEQYF
TRBV12-3/TRBV12-4,13,once,TRBJ1-5,CASSRNSNQPQHF
TRBV7-2,13,.,TRBJ2-7,CASSLTSGYEQYF
TRBV10-2,13,.,TRBJ2-3,CASSPSRADTQYF
TRBV7-9,12,.,TRBJ1-1,CASSLSKTEAFF
TRBV7-3,16,.,TRBJ2-5,CASSLTGFGGQETQYF
TRBV2,14,.,TRBJ2-1,CASSDQGPTNEQFF
TRBV5-1,16,.,TRBJ1-1,CASSKTQGLSDTEAFF
TRBV18,17,.,TRBJ2-2,CASSPSPGGARTGELFF
TRBV28,13,.,TRBJ1-2,CASSWRGNYGYTF
TRBV28,16,.,TRBJ1-5,CASNPMGKGSNQPQHF
TRBV9,15,.,TRBJ2-1,CASSVDGTPADEQFF
TRBV27,14,.,TRBJ1-2,CASSPAQTNYGYTF
TRBV29-1,15,.,TRBJ2-1,CSVEGGGTVYNEQFF
TRBV2,12,.,TRBJ1-2,CASKIQGYGYTF
TRBV5-1,15,few,TRBJ1-2,CASSLGQKVDYGYTF
TRBV2,14,.,TRBJ2-2,CASSYTENTGELFF
TRBV28,12,few,TRBJ1-2,CASRGYNYGYTF
TRBV25-1,14,.,TRBJ2-2,CASSGPGAGGELFF
TRBV2,14,.,TRBJ2-5,CASSVIQGAETQYF
TRBV4-2,17,.,TRBJ1-1,CASSQDRVKTSDTEAFF